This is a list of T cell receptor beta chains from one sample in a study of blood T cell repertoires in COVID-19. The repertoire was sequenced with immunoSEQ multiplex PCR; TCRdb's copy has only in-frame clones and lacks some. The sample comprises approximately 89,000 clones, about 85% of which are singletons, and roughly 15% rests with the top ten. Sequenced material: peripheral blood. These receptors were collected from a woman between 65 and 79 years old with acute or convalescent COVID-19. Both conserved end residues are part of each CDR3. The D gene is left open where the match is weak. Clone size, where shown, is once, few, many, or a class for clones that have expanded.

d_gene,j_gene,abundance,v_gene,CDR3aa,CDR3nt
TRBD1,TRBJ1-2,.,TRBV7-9,CASSSGQRHYGYTF,TGTGCCAGCAGCTCGGGACAGCGGCACTATGGCTACACCTTC
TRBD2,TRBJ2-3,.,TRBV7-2,CASSLVGTSVGTDTQYF,TGTGCCAGCAGCTTAGTTGGGACTAGCGTAGGCACAGATACGCAGTATTTT
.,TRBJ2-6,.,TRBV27,CASSLLASGANVLTF,TGTGCCAGCAGTCTACTAGCATCTGGGGCCAACGTCCTGACTTTC
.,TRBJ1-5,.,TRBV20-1,CSASGPRPGQPQHF,TGCAGTGCTAGTGGGCCCCGGCCGGGTCAGCCCCAGCATTTT
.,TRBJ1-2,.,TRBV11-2,CASSSGHDYGYTF,TGTGCCAGCAGCTCGGGACACGACTATGGCTACACCTTC
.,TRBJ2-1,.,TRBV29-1,CSVLSDRDNEQFF,TGCAGCGTTCTCTCGGACAGAGACAATGAGCAGTTCTTC
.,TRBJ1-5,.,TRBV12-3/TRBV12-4,CASSVGGPQHF,TGTGCCAGCAGTGTGGGGGGGCCCCAGCATTTT
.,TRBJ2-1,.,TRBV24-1,CATSDLVRGSYNEQFF,TGTGCCACCAGTGATTTGGTCAGGGGCTCCTACAATGAGCAGTTCTTC
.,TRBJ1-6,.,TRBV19,CASKVAENSPLHF,TGTGCCAGTAAAGTGGCAGAAAATTCACCCCTCCACTTT
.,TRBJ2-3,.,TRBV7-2,CASSLRGGGTYTDTQYF,TGTGCCAGCAGCTTAAGGGGGGGCGGCACCTACACAGATACGCAGTATTTT
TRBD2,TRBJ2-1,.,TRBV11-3,CASSILAGSNNEQFF,TGTGCCAGCAGCATACTAGCGGGGTCTAACAATGAGCAGTTCTTC
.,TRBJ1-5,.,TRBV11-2,CASSFRGFPNQPQHF,TGTGCCAGCAGCTTTAGGGGGTTTCCCAATCAGCCCCAGCATTTT
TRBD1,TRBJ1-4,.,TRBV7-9,CASSIRQGAGEKLFF,TGTGCCAGCAGCATCCGACAGGGGGCTGGGGAAAAACTGTTTTTT
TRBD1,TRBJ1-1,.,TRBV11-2,CASSAGTAGTGTEAFF,TGTGCCAGCAGCGCCGGGACAGCAGGTACTGGCACTGAAGCTTTCTTT
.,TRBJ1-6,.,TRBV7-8,CASSVGQSYNSPLHF,TGTGCCAGCAGCGTAGGACAGAGCTATAATTCACCCCTCCACTTT
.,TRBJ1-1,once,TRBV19,CASSIANRPTEAFF,TGTGCCAGTAGTATAGCGAACAGGCCCACTGAAGCTTTCTTT
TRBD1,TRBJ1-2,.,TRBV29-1,CSVVGQGLGNYGYTF,TGCAGCGTCGTAGGACAGGGGTTGGGTAACTATGGCTACACCTTC
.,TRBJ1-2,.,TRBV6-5,CASFRGNPTWGHTF,TGTGCCAGCTTCCGGGGGAACCCAACGTGGGGCCACACCTTC
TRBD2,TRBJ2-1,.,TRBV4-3,CASSQDLSTSGSIYEQFF,TGCGCCAGCAGCCAAGATCTGTCTACTAGCGGGAGCATCTATGAGCAGTTCTTC
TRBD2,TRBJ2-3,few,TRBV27,CASSLWTSGTDTQYF,TGTGCCAGCAGTTTATGGACTAGCGGGACAGATACGCAGTATTTT
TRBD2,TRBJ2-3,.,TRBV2,CASLAGGEGNTQYF,TGTGCCAGCCTAGCGGGGGGGGAGGGGAATACGCAGTATTTT
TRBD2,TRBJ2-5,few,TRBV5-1,CASSLVAGGGETQYF,TGCGCCAGCAGCTTGGTTGCGGGGGGCGGAGAGACCCAGTACTTC
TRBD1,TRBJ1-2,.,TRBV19,CASTPIDRGDYGYTF,TGTGCCAGTACCCCTATCGACAGGGGGGACTATGGCTACACCTTC
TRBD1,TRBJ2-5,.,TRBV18,CASSPGDRQGTQYF,TGTGCCAGCTCACCTGGGGACAGGCAAGGGACCCAGTACTTC
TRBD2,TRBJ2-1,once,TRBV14,CASSHIYDGLADGSYNEQFF,TGTGCCAGCAGCCATATCTATGATGGACTAGCGGATGGCTCCTACAATGAGCAGTTCTTC
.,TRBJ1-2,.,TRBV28,CASSAPLGIHTF,TGTGCCAGCAGCGCGCCCTTGGGCATCCACACCTTC
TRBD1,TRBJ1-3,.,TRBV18,CASSGQDGNTIYF,TGTGCCAGCTCTGGACAGGACGGAAACACCATATATTTT
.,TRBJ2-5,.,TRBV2,CASSVGLGTQYF,TGTGCCAGCAGTGTGGGGCTAGGGACCCAGTACTTC
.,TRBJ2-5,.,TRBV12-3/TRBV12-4,CASSLGLQETQYF,TGTGCCAGCAGTTTAGGACTACAAGAGACCCAGTACTTC
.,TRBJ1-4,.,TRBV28,CASSLWGEGNEKLFF,TGTGCCAGCAGTTTATGGGGGGAGGGTAATGAAAAACTGTTTTTT
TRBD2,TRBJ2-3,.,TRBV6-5,CASSYRGLAGRDTQYF,TGTGCCAGCAGTTACAGGGGACTAGCGGGACGTGATACGCAGTATTTT
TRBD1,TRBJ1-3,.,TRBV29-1,CSVELGQHSGNTIYF,TGCAGCGTTGAATTGGGACAGCACTCTGGAAACACCATATATTTT
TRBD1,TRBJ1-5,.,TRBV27,CASSPWTGEGNQPQHF,TGTGCCAGCAGTCCGTGGACAGGGGAGGGCAATCAGCCCCAGCATTTT
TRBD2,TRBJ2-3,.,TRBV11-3,CASSFGTSPDTDTQYF,TGTGCCAGCAGCTTCGGGACTAGTCCCGACACAGATACGCAGTATTTT
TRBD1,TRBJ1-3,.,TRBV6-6,CATLGQGDQGGNTIYF,TGTGCCACCCTGGGACAGGGGGATCAGGGAGGAAACACCATATATTTT
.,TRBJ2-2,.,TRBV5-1,CASSLYDTGELFF,TGCGCCAGCAGCTTGTATGACACCGGGGAGCTGTTTTTT
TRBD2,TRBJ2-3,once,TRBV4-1,CASSQDRTSLTDTQYF,TGCGCCAGCAGCCAAGATCGGACTAGTCTCACAGATACGCAGTATTTT
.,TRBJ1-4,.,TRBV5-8,CASSFGRRTGNEKLFF,TGTGCCAGCAGTTTCGGACGGAGGACGGGAAATGAAAAACTGTTTTTT
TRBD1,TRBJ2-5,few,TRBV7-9,CASSLGVGWDSRFQETQYF,TGTGCCAGCAGCTTAGGGGTGGGCTGGGACAGCCGATTCCAAGAGACCCAGTACTTC
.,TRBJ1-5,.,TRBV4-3,CASSQGTGLGQPQHF,TGCGCCAGCAGCCAAGGAACAGGCCTCGGGCAGCCCCAGCATTTT
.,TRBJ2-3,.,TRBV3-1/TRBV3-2,CASSQDLAGTTDTQYF,TGTGCCAGCAGCCAAGATCTGGCGGGGACTACAGATACGCAGTATTTT
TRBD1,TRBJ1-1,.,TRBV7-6,CASTESDRGVTEAFF,TGTGCCAGTACCGAGTCGGACAGGGGGGTCACTGAAGCTTTCTTT
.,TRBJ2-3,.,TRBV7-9,CASSWPDTQYF,TGTGCCAGCAGCTGGCCAGATACGCAGTATTTT
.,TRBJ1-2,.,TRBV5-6,CASSLAGLRGGYTF,TGTGCCAGCAGCTTGGCCGGGCTCCGAGGGGGCTACACCTTC
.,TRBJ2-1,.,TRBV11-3,CASSLDRVSFEQFF,TGTGCCAGCAGCTTAGATCGGGTATCCTTCGAGCAGTTCTTC
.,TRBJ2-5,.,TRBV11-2,CASSLLSVQETQYF,TGTGCCAGCAGCCTATTGTCGGTCCAAGAGACCCAGTACTTC
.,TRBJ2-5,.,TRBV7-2,CASSLGFSGKETQYF,TGTGCCAGCAGCTTAGGGTTTAGCGGAAAAGAGACCCAGTACTTC
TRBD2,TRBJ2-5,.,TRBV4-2,CASSQDASGEEGETQYF,TGTGCCAGCAGCCAAGATGCTAGCGGGGAGGAGGGTGAGACCCAGTACTTC
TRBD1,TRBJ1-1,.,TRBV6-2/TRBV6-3,CASSTLRQGAEGTEAFF,TGTGCCAGCAGTACCCTAAGACAGGGGGCGGAGGGCACTGAAGCTTTCTTT
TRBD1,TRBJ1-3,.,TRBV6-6,CASSWEGGTGNTIYF,TGTGCCAGCAGTTGGGAAGGGGGCACTGGAAACACCATATATTTT
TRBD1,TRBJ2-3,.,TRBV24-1,CATSDFPTGPDTQYF,TGTGCCACCAGTGATTTTCCGACAGGGCCAGATACGCAGTATTTT
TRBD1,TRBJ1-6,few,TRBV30,CAWSVREGTGSPLHF,TGTGCCTGGAGTGTACGAGAAGGGACAGGCTCACCCCTCCACTTT